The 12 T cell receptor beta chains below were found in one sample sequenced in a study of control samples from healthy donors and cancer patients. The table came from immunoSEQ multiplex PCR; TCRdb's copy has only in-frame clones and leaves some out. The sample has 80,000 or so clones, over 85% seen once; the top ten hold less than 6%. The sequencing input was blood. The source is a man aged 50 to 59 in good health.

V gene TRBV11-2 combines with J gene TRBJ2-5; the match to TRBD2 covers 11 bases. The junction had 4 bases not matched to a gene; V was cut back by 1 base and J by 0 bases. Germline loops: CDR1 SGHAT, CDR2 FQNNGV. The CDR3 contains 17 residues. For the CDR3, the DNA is TGTGCCAGCAGCTTAGGACCGGGACTAGCGGACCAAGAGACCCAGTACTTC. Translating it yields CASSLGPGLADQETQYF.

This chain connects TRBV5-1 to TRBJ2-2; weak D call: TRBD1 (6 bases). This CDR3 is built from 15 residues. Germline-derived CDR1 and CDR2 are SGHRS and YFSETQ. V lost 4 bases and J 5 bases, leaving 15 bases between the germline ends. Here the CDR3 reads CASSAEQGGTGELFF. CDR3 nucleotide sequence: TGCGCCAGCAGCGCGGAACAGGGTGGGACCGGGGAGCTGTTTTTT.

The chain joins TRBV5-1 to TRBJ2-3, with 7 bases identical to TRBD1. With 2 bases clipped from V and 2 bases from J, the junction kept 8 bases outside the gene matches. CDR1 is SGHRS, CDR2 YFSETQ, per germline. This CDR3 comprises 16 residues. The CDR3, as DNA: TGCGCCAGCAGCTTTCAAGGGGGCGGTTTCACAGATACGCAGTATTTT. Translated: CASSFQGGGFTDTQYF.

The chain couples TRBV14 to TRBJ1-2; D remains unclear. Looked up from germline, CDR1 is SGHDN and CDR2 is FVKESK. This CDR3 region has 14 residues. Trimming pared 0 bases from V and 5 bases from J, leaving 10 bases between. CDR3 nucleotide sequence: TGTGCCAGCAGCCAAGATACGACTGCGTATGGCTACACCTTC. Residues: CASSQDTTAYGYTF.

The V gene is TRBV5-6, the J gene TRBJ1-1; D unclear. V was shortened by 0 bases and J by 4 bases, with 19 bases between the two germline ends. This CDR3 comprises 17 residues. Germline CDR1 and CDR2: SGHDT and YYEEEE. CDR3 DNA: TGTGCCAGCAGCTTGGTAGGAGGGCCCGGGTTGGGCACTGAAGCTTTCTTT. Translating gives CASSLVGGPGLGTEAFF.

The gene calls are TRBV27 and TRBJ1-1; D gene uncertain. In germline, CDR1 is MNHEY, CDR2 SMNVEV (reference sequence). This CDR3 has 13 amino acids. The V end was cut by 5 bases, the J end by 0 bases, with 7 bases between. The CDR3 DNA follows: TGTGCCAGCAGTGGAGGCATGAACACTGAAGCTTTCTTT. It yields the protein CASSGGMNTEAFF.

CDR3 coding DNA: TGTGCCAGCAGCTTCCGGGGGGACAGAGCCGGGGAGCTGTTTTTT. This encodes CASSFRGDRAGELFF. The V gene is TRBV5-4, the J gene TRBJ2-2, with D perhaps being TRBD1 or TRBD2 (7 bases each). The CDR3 is 15 amino acids. Germline V gives CDR1 SGHNT, CDR2 YYREEE (reference sequence). V was clipped by 2 bases and J by 6 bases, with 14 bases between them. The full variable domain, in which reference TRBV5-4 and TRBJ2-2 provide the parts outside the CDR3, is ETGVTQSPTHLIKTRGQQVTLRCSSQSGHNTVSWYQQALGQGPQFIFQYYREEENGRGNFPPRFSGLQFPNYSSELNVNALELDDSALYLCASSFRGDRAGELFFGEGSRLTVL.

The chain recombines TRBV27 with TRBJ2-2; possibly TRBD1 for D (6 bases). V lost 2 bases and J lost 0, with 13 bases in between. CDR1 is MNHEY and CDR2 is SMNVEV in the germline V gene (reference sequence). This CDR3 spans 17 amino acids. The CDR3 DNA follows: TGTGCCAGCAGTTTAAGGTCGACAGGCGCGAACACCGGGGAGCTGTTTTTT. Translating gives CASSLRSTGANTGELFF.

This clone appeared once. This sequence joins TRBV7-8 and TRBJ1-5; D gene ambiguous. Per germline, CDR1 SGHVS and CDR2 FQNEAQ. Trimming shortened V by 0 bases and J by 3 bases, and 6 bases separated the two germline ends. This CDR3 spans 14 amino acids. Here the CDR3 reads CASSLAGPNQPQHF. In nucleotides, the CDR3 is TGTGCCAGCAGCTTAGCTGGCCCCAATCAGCCCCAGCATTTT.

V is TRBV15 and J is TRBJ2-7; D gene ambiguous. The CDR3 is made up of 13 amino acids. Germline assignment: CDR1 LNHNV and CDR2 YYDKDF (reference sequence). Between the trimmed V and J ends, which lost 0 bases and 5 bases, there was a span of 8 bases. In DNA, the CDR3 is TGTGCCACCAGCAGAGAAGGGTATAACGAGCAGTACTTC. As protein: CATSREGYNEQYF.

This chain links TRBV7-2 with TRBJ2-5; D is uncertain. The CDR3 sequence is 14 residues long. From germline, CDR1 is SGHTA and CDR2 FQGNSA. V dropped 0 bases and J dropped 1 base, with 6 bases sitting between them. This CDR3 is CASSLASLQETQYF. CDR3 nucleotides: TGTGCCAGCAGCTTAGCGTCTCTCCAAGAGACCCAGTACTTC.

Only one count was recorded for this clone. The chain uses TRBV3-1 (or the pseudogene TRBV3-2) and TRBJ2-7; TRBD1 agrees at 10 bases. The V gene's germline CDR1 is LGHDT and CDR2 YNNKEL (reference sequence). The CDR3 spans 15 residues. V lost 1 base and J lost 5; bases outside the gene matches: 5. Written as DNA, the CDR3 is TGTGCCAGCAGCCAAGGAGGGACAGGGGACAACGAGCAGTACTTC. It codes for CASSQGGTGDNEQYF.